Following are 15 T cell receptor beta chains from one sample sequenced in a study of cytomegalovirus exposure and HLA in healthy donors. In the PCR, 60 Vbeta and 13 Jbeta primers were used. Clones were read by immunoSEQ multiplex PCR, and TCRdb kept only the in-frame ones, dropping some. The repertoire holds 110,000 to 150,000 clones, with 73% as singletons. Sequencing was carried out using PBMCs. The receptor set was obtained from a human donor in good health.

As regards this clone: One base separates it from a far larger clone, so it is likely a read error. This chain connects TRBV5-1 to TRBJ2-7; D gene unclear. V lost 0 bases, J lost 3 bases, and 4 bases lay in between. The germline V gene has CDR1 SGHRS and CDR2 YFSETQ. The CDR3 totals 12 residues. The CDR3, as DNA: TGCGCCAGCAGCTTGGCCAACTACGAGCAGTACTTC. This translates into CASSLANYEQYF.

A word on this clone: One end of the junction does not line up with germline, which may come from a read error. This rearrangement joins TRBV5-6 to TRBJ2-5, with unresolved D. Germline CDR1 reads SGHDT; CDR2 reads YYEEEE. This CDR3 comprises 14 residues. The DNA of the CDR3 is TGTGCCAGCAGCTTGACTACCCTCCAAGAGACCCGGTACTTC. Its translation is CASSLTTLQETRYF.

The chain links TRBV30 to TRBJ2-3, with a tentative D call TRBD2 (5 bases). CDR3 length equals 13 residues. Germline CDR1 GTSNPN, CDR2 SVGIG (reference sequence). Trimming left V 4 bases short and J 0 bases short, with 8 bases between. Here the CDR3 DNA reads TGTGCCTGGATTAGCGAAAGCACAGATACGCAGTATTTT. It is translated as CAWISESTDTQYF. Together with reference TRBV30 and TRBJ2-3, the CDR3 gives the full variable domain: SQTIHQWPATLVQPVGSPLSLECTVEGTSNPNLYWYRQAAGRGLQLLFYSVGIGQISSEVPQNLSASRPQDRQFILSSKKLLLSDSGFYLCAWISESTDTQYFGPGTRLTVL.

The CDR3 DNA sequence: TGCGCCAGCAGCTCGTTACAGGGACCAAACTATGGCTACACCTTC. This translates into CASSSLQGPNYGYTF. V is TRBV5-1 and J is TRBJ1-2; maybe TRBD1 (6 bases). V lost 3 bases and J lost 2, with 14 bases in between. The germline CDR1 and CDR2 sequences are SGHRS and YFSETQ. The CDR3 covers 15 residues.

This chain joins TRBV29-1 and TRBJ2-5, with TRBD1 matching 8 bases. Germline V CDR1 and CDR2: SQVTM, ANQGSEA. The CDR3 spans 15 residues. V was pared by 3 bases and J by 4 bases, with 10 bases of the junction left unmatched. This CDR3 is CSVEGGQGIRETQYF. The CDR3 DNA is TGCAGCGTTGAGGGAGGACAGGGCATCAGAGAGACCCAGTACTTC.

The rearrangement uses TRBV28 and TRBJ2-1, with TRBD2 matching 8 bases. Germline V gene sequence: CDR1 MDHEN, CDR2 SYDVKM. This CDR3 has 15 amino acids. V lost 2 bases, J lost 10 bases, and 10 bases stayed unmatched. CDR3 region: CASSLHQPGGDEQFF. The CDR3 region has the DNA TGTGCCAGCAGTTTACACCAGCCGGGGGGGGACGAGCAGTTCTTC.

The V and J genes are TRBV5-1 and TRBJ1-4; 9 bases fit TRBD1. CDR3 length: 16 residues. Germline assignment: CDR1 SGHRS and CDR2 YFSETQ. The J segment lost 6 bases and the V segment lost 2 bases, leaving 8 bases of the junction unmatched. CDR3 sequence: CASSFSGGTGYEKLFF. DNA for the CDR3: TGCGCCAGCAGCTTTAGTGGAGGGACAGGGTATGAAAAACTGTTTTTT.

This chain connects TRBV7-9 to TRBJ2-3; no definite D call. There are 14 residues in the CDR3. CDR1 and CDR2 from the germline V gene are SEHNR and FQNEAQ (reference sequence). V was cut by 4 bases and J by 1 base, with 9 bases left in between. CDR3 sequence: CASSSTSGTDTQYF. The DNA for the CDR3 is TGTGCCAGCAGCTCTACCTCCGGCACAGATACGCAGTATTTT.

V is TRBV6-1 and J is TRBJ1-5; D not resolved. The length of the CDR3 is 13 residues. The germline gives CDR1 MNHNS, CDR2 SASEGT. Trimming pared 3 bases from V and 1 base from J, leaving 4 bases between. The CDR3 is CASSDRSNQPQHF. In nucleotides, the CDR3 is TGTGCCAGCAGTGACAGGAGCAATCAGCCCCAGCATTTT.

The chain recombines TRBV19 with TRBJ2-7, with D perhaps matching TRBD2 (5 bases). Trimming pared 0 bases from V and 10 bases from J, leaving 16 bases between. This CDR3 region has 14 residues. Germline values: CDR1 LNHDA, CDR2 SQIVND (reference sequence). The CDR3 DNA is TGTGCCAGTAGTATAGATGTAGTGACTATACGTCAGTACTTC. Amino acid sequence: CASSIDVVTIRQYF.

This chain joins TRBV28 and TRBJ1-4; weak D call: TRBD1 (6 bases). CDR1 is MDHEN and CDR2 is SYDVKM in the germline V gene. V gave up 5 bases and J gave up 8 bases, with 12 bases separating them. This CDR3 contains 13 residues. CDR3 sequence (DNA): TGTGCCAGCAGTAAGGGGGGGGAGGAAAAACTGTTTTTT. It yields the protein CASSKGGEEKLFF.

The chain uses TRBV2 and TRBJ1-5; the D gene is possibly TRBD1 (6 bases). This CDR3 comprises 13 residues. Trimming shortened V by 6 bases and J by 5 bases, and 11 bases separated the two germline ends. CDR1 SNHLY and CDR2 FYNNEI come from the germline V gene. The chain's CDR3 is CASSLEGDQPQHF. The CDR3 nucleotides are TGTGCCAGCAGCCTAGAGGGGGATCAGCCCCAGCATTTT.

The chain has TRBV27 and TRBJ2-7; the match to TRBD2 covers 8 bases. CDR3 length equals 19 residues. Germline trimming cut 4 bases from V and 1 base from J; bases unmatched to any gene: 18. The germline CDR1 and CDR2 sequences are MNHEY and SMNVEV (reference sequence). Written as DNA, the CDR3 is TGTGCCAGCAGTTCATTCGGGGGGGGTTCGAGTTCCTCTTCCTACGAGCAGTACTTC. This gives the protein CASSSFGGGSSSSSYEQYF.

This clone was seen only a few times. The CDR3 reads CASSEGGDGTEEQYF. In DNA, the CDR3 is TGCGCCAGCAGTGAAGGGGGGGACGGGACCGAAGAGCAGTACTTC. This chain connects TRBV10-1 to TRBJ2-7, with D possibly being TRBD2 (7 bases). This CDR3 has 15 residues. Germline V gives CDR1 WNHNN, CDR2 SYGVQD (reference sequence). Deletions cut 3 bases from V and 7 bases from J, with 19 bases between.

This CDR3 is CASSGASDQPQHF. The CDR3 nucleotides read TGTGCCAGCAGTGGGGCCTCAGATCAGCCCCAGCATTTT. The chain combines TRBV6-5 with TRBJ1-5; D may be TRBD1 (5 bases). V dropped 5 bases and J dropped 5 bases, with 10 bases sitting between them. Germline V gene sequence: CDR1 MNHEY, CDR2 SVGAGI. This CDR3 is built from 13 residues.